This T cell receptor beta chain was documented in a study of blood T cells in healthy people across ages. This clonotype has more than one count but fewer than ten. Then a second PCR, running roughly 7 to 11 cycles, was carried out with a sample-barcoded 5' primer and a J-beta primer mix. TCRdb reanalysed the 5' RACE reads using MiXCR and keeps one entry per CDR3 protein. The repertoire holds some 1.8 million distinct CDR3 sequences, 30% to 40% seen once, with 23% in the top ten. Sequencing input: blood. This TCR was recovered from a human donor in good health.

The CDR3 here is CASSKSRIPNRDSGYNEQFF. DNA for the CDR3: TGTGCCAGCAGCAAATCGCGGATCCCTAACCGGGACAGCGGCTACAATGAGCAGTTCTTC. The chain employs TRBV7-8 and TRBJ2-1; 7 nucleotides match TRBD1. CDR1 is SGHVS and CDR2 is FQNEAQ in the germline V gene. This CDR3 is 20 amino acids long. V lost 5 bases to trimming and J lost 3 bases; unmatched junction nucleotides: 22.